This TCR beta chain was obtained from a study of long-term antiretroviral therapy in people with HIV. The CDR3 extends over 14 amino acids. V shed 5 bases and J shed 1 base, with 11 bases lying between them. Germline CDR1 is MNHEY and CDR2 is SVGAGI. A v3.0 immunoSEQ assay was performed at survey level. Here immunoSEQ multiplex PCR was the method, and the copy in TCRdb shows in-frame clones only, minus some. The sample records almost 35,000 clones, 94% being singletons. The chain links TRBV6-5 to TRBJ1-1; D uncertain. The input for sequencing was unsorted PBMCs, taken about 5.1 years after starting antiretroviral therapy. The source of this sequence is a woman aged 45-65 years with HIV. The CDR3 DNA follows: TGTGCCAGCAGTCACCCTCCAGAGAACACTGAAGCTTTCTTT. Protein sequence: CASSHPPENTEAFF.